This T cell receptor beta chain was retrieved from a study of OX40 agonist ivuxolimab in advanced cancers. In the study overall: Dose-escalation patients suffered from hepatocellular carcinoma, melanoma, renal cell or head and neck cancer. Subjects had a mean age of 60 years, with a range of roughly 23 to 79; less than 90% were male. Three patients showed partial responses: one hepatocellular carcinoma and two cutaneous melanoma cases.

The table came from immunoSEQ multiplex PCR; TCRdb's copy has only in-frame clones and leaves some out. The table lists around 100,000 clones, around nine tenths of them singletons. Study-level points and caveats: Part of the nonresponder group also had normalized T-cell clonal expansion that was low.

Details on this clone: Its antigen remains unknown.

Per the germline V gene, CDR1 is MNHNS and CDR2 is SASEGT. The CDR3 is 12 amino acids. Trimming removed 6 bases at V and 15 bases at J, with 18 bases between. The sequenced sample was CD4+ or CD8+ T cells sorted from blood, obtained in a trial of the OX40 agonist ivuxolimab. The receptor comes from an adult with an advanced solid tumor such as melanoma, head and neck, liver or kidney cancer. The chain has TRBV6-1 and TRBJ2-1; tentative D call: TRBD2 (6 bases). CDR3 loop: CASSAPGLSAFF. CDR3 DNA: TGTGCCAGCAGCGCTCCGGGACTCTCCGCGTTCTTC.